Presented here are 11 T cell receptor beta chains from one specimen sequenced in a study of response to subunit inactivated influenza vaccine. MiXCR was run by TCRdb on the RT-PCR reads, yielding one entry per CDR3 protein. The sample consists of hundreds of thousands of distinct CDR3 sequences, more than 15% of them appearing once. This material consisted of PBMCs from blood, taken roughly 12 days after vaccination. These receptors all come from a man aged 50 to 59 who received an inactivated influenza vaccine.

This chain uses TRBV6-2 or TRBV6-3 with TRBJ2-7; tentatively, D is TRBD1 (6 bases). Germline CDR1 reads MNHEY; CDR2 reads SVGEGT. V was pared by 5 bases and J by 3 bases, with 14 bases between. The CDR3 is made up of 14 amino acids. The CDR3: CASSPQGHIYEQYF. CDR3 nucleotide sequence: TGTGCCAGCAGTCCCCAGGGACATATCTACGAGCAGTACTTC.

The rearrangement uses TRBV20-1 and TRBJ2-2; TRBD1 agrees at 7 bases. The CDR3 extends over 14 amino acids. In germline, CDR1 is DFQATT, CDR2 SNEGSKA (reference sequence). The V segment lost 2 bases and the J segment 6 bases; nucleotides outside the gene matches: 6. CDR3: CSARRRQGAGELFF. The DNA for the CDR3 is TGCAGTGCTAGACGGCGGCAGGGGGCCGGGGAGCTGTTTTTT.

In this sample, this clonotype turned up a few times. V and J are TRBV10-3 and TRBJ1-2, with 9 bases that match TRBD1. The CDR3 covers 14 residues. V gave up 11 bases and J gave up 4 bases; unmatched junction bases: 11. Germline loops: CDR1 ENHRY, CDR2 SYGVKD. CDR3 sequence: CASRGTGNTYGYTF. For the CDR3, the DNA is TGTGCCTCCAGGGGGACAGGGAATACCTATGGCTACACCTTC.

This clonotype was seen a handful of times. The V call is TRBV3-1, the J call TRBJ2-3; a weak D match, TRBD2 (6 bases). Trimming took 3 bases from V and 0 from J, leaving 13 bases between them. Germline V lookup: CDR1 LGHDT, CDR2 YNNKEL (reference sequence). The CDR3 length is 16 residues. This chain's CDR3 is CASSHSPSASTDTQYF. The CDR3 region has the DNA TGTGCCAGCAGCCATTCCCCTAGCGCAAGCACAGATACGCAGTATTTT.

The gene calls are TRBV14 and TRBJ2-6; no clear D. This CDR3 is 15 amino acids long. CDR1 and CDR2 from the germline V gene are SGHDN and FVKESK. V was cut by 10 bases and J by 0 bases, with 13 bases left in between. The CDR3 protein is CATSKVGSGANVLTF. DNA of the CDR3: TGTGCCACCTCTAAGGTGGGCTCTGGGGCCAACGTCCTGACTTTC. The whole variable domain, remainder taken from reference TRBV14 and TRBJ2-6, is EAGVTQFPSHSVIEKGQTVTLRCDPISGHDNLYWYRRVMGKEIKFLLHFVKESKQDESGMPNNRFLAERTGGTYSTLKVQPAELEDSGVYFCATSKVGSGANVLTFGAGSRLTVL.

This clonotype was detected many times. The rearrangement links TRBV5-1 to TRBJ1-4; D uncertain. Germline CDR1 SGHRS, CDR2 YFSETQ. V was pared by 4 bases and J by 4 bases, with 11 bases between. The CDR3 is made up of 14 amino acids. CDR3 protein: CASSRTGNNEKLFF. The CDR3 DNA reads as TGCGCCAGCAGCCGGACGGGAAATAATGAAAAACTGTTTTTT.

The V gene is TRBV5-1, the J gene TRBJ2-6, with D unclear. Per the germline V gene, CDR1 is SGHRS and CDR2 is YFSETQ. V was trimmed by 0 bases and J by 0 bases, leaving 10 bases between them. This CDR3 spans 17 amino acids. CDR3 nucleotide sequence: TGCGCCAGCAGCTTGGAAGGGCCAAGCTCTGGGGCCAACGTCCTGACTTTC. The encoded protein is CASSLEGPSSGANVLTF.

To note about this clonotype: One junction end does not reproduce the germline sequence, and a read error may be involved. This chain connects TRBV3-1 to TRBJ2-5; possibly TRBD1 or TRBD2 for D (5 bases each). Germline V gene sequence: CDR1 LGHDT, CDR2 YNNKEL (reference sequence). CDR3 length equals 16 residues. CDR3 sequence: CASSLPYRGYGETQSF. For the CDR3, the DNA is TGTGCCAGCAGCTTGCCTTATCGGGGCTACGGTGAGACCCAGTCCTTC.

This clonotype was found a few times. The chain employs TRBV7-2 and TRBJ2-5; 9 nucleotides line up with TRBD2. The CDR3 runs to 16 residues. The V gene end was trimmed by 5 bases and the J gene end by 5 bases; junction bases not matched to a gene: 12. Germline V gene sequence: CDR1 SGHTA, CDR2 FQGNSA. The chain's CDR3 is CASSLEWLAGRETQYF. CDR3 coding DNA: TGTGCCAGCAGCCTAGAGTGGCTAGCGGGACGCGAGACCCAGTACTTC. The full variable domain, rest sourced from reference TRBV7-2 and TRBJ2-5, is GAGVSQSPSNKVTEKGKDVELRCDPISGHTALYWYRQSLGQGLEFLIYFQGNSAPDKSGLPSDRFSAERTGGSVSTLTIQRTQQEDSAVYLCASSLEWLAGRETQYFGPGTRLLVL.

J is TRBJ2-3 and V is TRBV4-3; D is unresolved. CDR1 is LGHNA and CDR2 is YSLEER in the germline V gene. Trimming stripped 0 bases from V and 2 bases from J, with 6 bases between. The CDR3 covers 14 residues. CDR3 nucleotides: TGCGCCAGCAGCCAAGATGGGATCACAGATACGCAGTATTTT. Translation: CASSQDGITDTQYF.

This rearrangement joins TRBV20-1 to TRBJ2-5; possibly TRBD1 or TRBD2 for D (5 bases each). The CDR3 length is 12 residues. The germline V gene has CDR1 DFQATT and CDR2 SNEGSKA (reference sequence). Trimming pared 3 bases from V and 2 bases from J, leaving 7 bases between. The CDR3 DNA sequence: TGCAGTGCTAGGGGGACGCAAGAGACCCAGTACTTC. Amino acids: CSARGTQETQYF.